This section outlines one TCR beta chain sequence together with its context. The sample comes from a study of blood T cell repertoires in COVID-19. The V gene's germline CDR1 is KGHDR and CDR2 SFDVKD. This CDR3 contains 14 residues. Trimming cost V 7 bases and J 6 bases; bases outside gene matches: 6. TCRdb keeps only in-frame clones here, not all; method: immunoSEQ multiplex PCR. The data hold about 56,000 clones, with roughly 87% observed a single time. The TCR originated in a woman aged 60-75 years with COVID-19, enrolled during active disease. Sequenced input: peripheral blood. V and J are TRBV24-1 and TRBJ1-5; 9 bases agree with TRBD1. The CDR3 region has the DNA TGTGCCACCAGCGCCGGGACAGGGTTTCAGCCCCAGCATTTT. Protein product: CATSAGTGFQPQHF.